These T cell receptor beta chains were read from a single sample in a study of T cell responses to AZD1222 COVID-19 vaccine. Measured with immunoSEQ multiplex PCR; TCRdb has only the in-frame clones, and not every one. The data hold more than 55,000 clones, with roughly nine tenths observed a single time. The specimen was peripheral blood, collected 28 days after the second AZD1222 dose. These receptors were obtained from an adult who received the AZD1222 COVID-19 vaccine. Both conserved end residues are part of each CDR3. A D gene is named only where the DNA matches it firmly. The listing skips clone size in some rows; elsewhere it reads once, few, many or a size class.

J	D	V	size	CDR3	DNA
TRBJ2-7	.	TRBV20-1	.	CSARGTEQYF	TGCAGTGCTAGAGGAACCGAGCAGTACTTC
TRBJ1-1	TRBD1	TRBV30	.	CAWSVWDRGGTEAFF	TGTGCCTGGAGTGTATGGGACAGGGGGGGAACTGAAGCTTTCTTT
TRBJ1-5	TRBD1	TRBV28	.	CASSLGGQGDQPQHF	TGTGCCAGCAGTCTAGGGGGACAGGGGGATCAGCCCCAGCATTTT
TRBJ2-3	.	TRBV4-1	.	CASSLYSPGELPDTQYF	TGCGCCAGCAGCCTGTATTCGCCCGGCGAGCTCCCAGATACGCAGTATTTT
TRBJ2-3	.	TRBV6-1	.	CASSEQSGTDTQYF	TGTGCCAGCAGTGAACAATCAGGGACAGATACGCAGTATTTT
TRBJ2-5	.	TRBV29-1	.	CSVEGQAETQYF	TGCAGCGTTGAAGGACAGGCAGAGACCCAGTACTTC
TRBJ1-1	.	TRBV6-5	.	CASSKGGVAEAFF	TGTGCCAGCTCTAAGGGGGGTGTGGCTGAAGCTTTCTTT
TRBJ1-1	.	TRBV7-8	.	CASSLGLGMNTEAFF	TGTGCCAGCAGCTTAGGGTTAGGTATGAACACTGAAGCTTTCTTT
TRBJ1-1	TRBD1	TRBV30	.	CAWSEGPGQGARDTEAFF	TGTGCCTGGAGCGAAGGACCGGGACAGGGGGCGCGGGACACTGAAGCTTTCTTT
TRBJ2-7	.	TRBV7-2	.	CASSFSRTQISYEQYF	TGTGCCAGCAGCTTTTCTAGGACCCAAATATCCTACGAGCAGTACTTC
TRBJ2-5	.	TRBV25-1	.	CASSEAKTQYF	TGTGCCAGCAGTGAGGCAAAGACCCAGTACTTC
TRBJ2-2	TRBD2	TRBV3-1/TRBV3-2	once	CASSQELAVGGELFF	TGTGCCAGCAGCCAAGAACTAGCGGTGGGCGGGGAGCTGTTTTTT
TRBJ2-5	TRBD2	TRBV12-3/TRBV12-4	.	CASSSGTKETQYF	TGTGCCAGCAGTTCCGGGACTAAAGAGACCCAGTACTTC
TRBJ2-3	.	TRBV6-6	.	CASRPPGRGTDTQYF	TGTGCCAGCAGGCCTCCCGGCCGCGGCACAGATACGCAGTATTTT
TRBJ1-2	.	TRBV6-5	once	CASSYRSLGGYTF	TGTGCCAGCAGTTACCGGTCCCTAGGGGGCTACACCTTC
TRBJ1-1	TRBD1	TRBV29-1	.	CSARTGVTTEAFF	TGCAGCGCTCGGACAGGGGTGACCACTGAAGCTTTCTTT
TRBJ1-6	TRBD1	TRBV15	.	CATSRGSGQSNSPLHF	TGTGCCACCAGCAGAGGGTCGGGACAGAGTAATTCACCCCTCCACTTT
TRBJ2-2	.	TRBV5-1	.	CASSITGHTGELFF	TGCGCCAGCAGCATAACAGGGCACACCGGGGAGCTGTTTTTT
TRBJ2-1	TRBD1	TRBV25-1	.	CASSEPQGASYNEQFF	TGTGCCAGCAGTGAGCCCCAGGGGGCCTCCTACAATGAGCAGTTCTTC
TRBJ2-2	TRBD1	TRBV3-1/TRBV3-2	.	CASSPFTGQGNTGELFF	TGTGCCAGCAGCCCCTTTACCGGACAGGGAAACACCGGGGAGCTGTTTTTT
TRBJ1-5	.	TRBV27	few	CASSLKGGAVPSNQPQHF	TGTGCCAGCAGTTTAAAGGGGGGCGCGGTCCCAAGCAATCAGCCCCAGCATTTT
TRBJ1-1	.	TRBV2	.	CASSELDSIFSEAFF	TGTGCCAGCAGTGAACTGGACAGTATTTTTTCTGAAGCTTTCTTT
TRBJ2-3	TRBD2	TRBV28	.	CASSLLASGGTDTQYF	TGTGCCAGCAGTTTATTGGCTAGCGGGGGCACAGATACGCAGTATTTT
TRBJ1-1	.	TRBV9	.	CASSVAGANTEAFF	TGTGCCAGCAGCGTAGCCGGGGCGAACACTGAAGCTTTCTTT
TRBJ1-6	.	TRBV25-1	.	CASSESQVAAPLHF	TGTGCCAGCAGTGAATCCCAGGTCGCTGCACCCCTCCACTTT
TRBJ2-7	.	TRBV7-2	.	CASTLRLVPNTAYEQYF	TGTGCCAGCACCTTGCGTTTAGTTCCTAACACAGCCTACGAGCAGTACTTC
TRBJ1-2	.	TRBV4-1	once	CASSPGQGEQSRGYTF	TGCGCCAGCAGCCCCGGCCAGGGAGAACAGTCAAGAGGCTACACCTTC